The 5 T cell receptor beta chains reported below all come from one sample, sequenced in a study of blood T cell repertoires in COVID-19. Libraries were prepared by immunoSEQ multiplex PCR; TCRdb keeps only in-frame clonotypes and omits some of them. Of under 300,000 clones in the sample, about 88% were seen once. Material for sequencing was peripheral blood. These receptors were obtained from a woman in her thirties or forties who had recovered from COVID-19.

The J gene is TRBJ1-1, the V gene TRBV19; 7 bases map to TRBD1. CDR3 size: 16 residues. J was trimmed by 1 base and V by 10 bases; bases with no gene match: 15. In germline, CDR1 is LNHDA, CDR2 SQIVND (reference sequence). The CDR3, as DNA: TGTGCCACCACCCGGGACAGCGCTGTAGAGAACACTGAAGCTTTCTTT. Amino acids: CATTRDSAVENTEAFF.

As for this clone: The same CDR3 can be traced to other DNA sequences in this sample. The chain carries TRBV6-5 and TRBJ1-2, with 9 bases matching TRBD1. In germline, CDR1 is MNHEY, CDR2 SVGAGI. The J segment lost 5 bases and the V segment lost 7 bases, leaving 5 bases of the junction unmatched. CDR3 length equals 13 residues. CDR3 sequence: CASKRQGGYGYTF. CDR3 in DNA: TGTGCCAGCAAACGACAGGGGGGGTATGGCTACACCTTC.

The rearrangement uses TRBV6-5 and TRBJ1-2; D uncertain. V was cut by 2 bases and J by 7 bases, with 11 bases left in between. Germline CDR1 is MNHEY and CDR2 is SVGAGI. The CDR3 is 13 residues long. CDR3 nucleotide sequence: TGTGCCAGCAGTTACACTACCGGCCCTGGCTACACCTTC. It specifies CASSYTTGPGYTF.

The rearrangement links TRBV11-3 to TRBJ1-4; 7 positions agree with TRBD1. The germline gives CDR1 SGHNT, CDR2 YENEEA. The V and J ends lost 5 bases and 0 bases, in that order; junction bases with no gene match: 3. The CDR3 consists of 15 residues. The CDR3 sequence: CASSPGTATNEKLFF. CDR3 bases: TGTGCCAGCAGCCCAGGGACAGCAACTAATGAAAAACTGTTTTTT. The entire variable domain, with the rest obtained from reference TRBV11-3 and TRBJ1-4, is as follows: EAGVVQSPRYKIIEKKQPVAFWCNPISGHNTLYWYLQNLGQGPELLIRYENEEAVDDSQLPKDRFSAERLKGVDSTLKIQPAELGDSAVYLCASSPGTATNEKLFFGSGTQLSVL.

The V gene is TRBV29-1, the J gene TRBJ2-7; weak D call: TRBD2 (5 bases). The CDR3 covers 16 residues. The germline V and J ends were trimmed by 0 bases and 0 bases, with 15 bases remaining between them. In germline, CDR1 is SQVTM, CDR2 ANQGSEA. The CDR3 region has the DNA TGCAGCGTTGAAGATCGGCAGCGGTTTGGCTCCTACGAGCAGTACTTC. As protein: CSVEDRQRFGSYEQYF.